Listed below are T cell receptor beta chains from one sample, sequenced in a study of cytomegalovirus exposure and HLA in healthy donors. Using immunoSEQ multiplex PCR, the repertoire was profiled, and TCRdb retains in-frame clones only, with some absent. The sample records approximately 110,000 clones, just under 75% being singletons. The sample was PBMCs. The origin of the receptors is a man aged 55 to 70 in good health and CMV-seropositive. The CDR3 runs from the conserved cysteine through the conserved F or W. A D gene is named only where the DNA matches it firmly. The size field is filled for only some rows; it gives once, few, many or a size class.

size	D	V	J	DNA	CDR3
-	TRBD1	TRBV4-2	TRBJ2-5	TGTGCCAGCAGCCAAGGGGCCAGGGGGCCGGAGACCCAGTACTTC	CASSQGARGPETQYF
once	TRBD1	TRBV4-1	TRBJ1-1	TGCGCCAGCAGCCCCGGACAGGGAGGCACTGAAGCTTTCTTT	CASSPGQGGTEAFF
-	TRBD1	TRBV11-2	TRBJ2-2	TGTGCCAGCAGCTTAGGACAGGGTTACGGGGAGCTGTTTTTT	CASSLGQGYGELFF
-	-	TRBV7-9	TRBJ2-7	TGTTCCAGCAGCTTAGGGCGGAGGGCCATGGGCTACGAGCAGTACTTC	CSSSLGRRAMGYEQYF
-	-	TRBV5-4	TRBJ1-3	TGTGCCAGCAGCCTTGACCCAGGCTCTGGAAACACCATATATTTT	CASSLDPGSGNTIYF
-	-	TRBV30	TRBJ1-2	TGTGCCTGGGAACCGTTCACCAGGGGAGTAGGTGGCTACACCTTC	CAWEPFTRGVGGYTF
-	-	TRBV5-1	TRBJ2-7	TGCGCCAGCAGCTACGGGGACTCCCAAAGGTACTTC	CASSYGDSQRYF
-	-	TRBV7-2	TRBJ2-2	TGTGCCAGCAGCCCGAAGTTACTAGCCGGGTCCGGGGAGCTGTTTTTT	CASSPKLLAGSGELFF
-	-	TRBV5-1	TRBJ2-1	TGCGCCAGCAGCTTGGTGTGGCCCCCCTCCTACAATGAGCAGTTCTTC	CASSLVWPPSYNEQFF
-	-	TRBV10-2	TRBJ2-7	TGCGCCAGCAGTGGTCCTAAGGGCCGGGAGAGCTCCTACGAGCAGTACTTC	CASSGPKGRESSYEQYF
few	TRBD1	TRBV2	TRBJ1-5	TGTGCCAGTAATCAACAGGGGGCAAGCAATCAGCCCCAGCATTTT	CASNQQGASNQPQHF
few	-	TRBV27	TRBJ2-7	TGTGCCAGCCAATTTACGGGGAGCACCTACGAGCAGTACTTC	CASQFTGSTYEQYF
-	TRBD1	TRBV2	TRBJ2-3	TGTGCCAGCAGTCGGGGACAGGCCACAGATACGCAGTATTTT	CASSRGQATDTQYF
-	-	TRBV15	TRBJ1-1	TGTGCCACCAGCCGAGGGCGAGGTTTGAACACTGAAGCTTTCTTT	CATSRGRGLNTEAFF
-	-	TRBV27	TRBJ2-1	TGTGCCAGCAGTTTCAGGACAGAGGCGTTCTCTGAGCAGTTCTTC	CASSFRTEAFSEQFF
-	-	TRBV30	TRBJ1-5	TGTGCCTGGAGTCCGGGGGGCGGTGGAAGCCCCCAGCATTTT	CAWSPGGGGSPQHF
-	-	TRBV28	TRBJ1-1	TGTGCCAGCAGTTTACAGGGCTACACTGAAGCTTTCTTT	CASSLQGYTEAFF
-	TRBD2	TRBV5-1	TRBJ2-1	TGCGCCAGCAGCTTGGGGACTAGGTACTCCGGTGAGCAGTTCTTC	CASSLGTRYSGEQFF
-	TRBD1	TRBV30	TRBJ2-7	TGTGCCTGGATGAACAGGGGAATCTACGAGCAGTACTTC	CAWMNRGIYEQYF
-	TRBD1	TRBV7-6	TRBJ1-6	TGTGCCAGCAGCTTAGAAACAGGGGGCAATTCACCCCTCCACTTT	CASSLETGGNSPLHF
-	-	TRBV19	TRBJ2-3	TGTGCCAGTAGTATAAGGGGGATGGTAGCCTTCACAGATACGCAGTATTTT	CASSIRGMVAFTDTQYF
-	-	TRBV27	TRBJ1-5	TGTGCCAGCAGTCAGGGTTTTGCAAATCAGCCCCAGCATTTT	CASSQGFANQPQHF
-	-	TRBV11-3	TRBJ1-1	TGTGCCAGCAGCCCCCGGGGGGGGTTGGAAGCTTTCTTT	CASSPRGGLEAFF
-	TRBD2	TRBV5-1	TRBJ2-4	TGCGCCAGCAGCTATACCGGGACTAGCGGGGGGCAAGACATTCAGTACTTC	CASSYTGTSGGQDIQYF
-	-	TRBV27	TRBJ2-3	TGTGCCAGCAGTTTGCAGGGAAATCGGGTTACAGATACGCAGTATTTT	CASSLQGNRVTDTQYF
-	-	TRBV6-1	TRBJ1-6	TGTGCCAGCATCGTAGGGGAGGTTTATAATTCACCCCTCCACTTT	CASIVGEVYNSPLHF
-	-	TRBV6-6	TRBJ1-1	TGTGCCAGCCAGGGGCAGGGCACTGAAGCTTTCTTT	CASQGQGTEAFF
-	TRBD2	TRBV27	TRBJ2-5	TGTGCCAGCGGGAGACTAGCGGGTAACCAAGAGACCCAGTACTTC	CASGRLAGNQETQYF
-	-	TRBV5-4	TRBJ1-4	TGTGCCAGCAGCTTGGCCGGACAAGTATTGCTGTTTTTT	CASSLAGQVLLFF
once	-	TRBV19	TRBJ2-2	TGTGCCAGTAGTATCCAGGTGGGCACCGGGGAGCTGTTTTTT	CASSIQVGTGELFF
-	TRBD1	TRBV7-9	TRBJ2-7	TGTGCCAGCAGGGGACAGGGTTACGAGCAGTACTTC	CASRGQGYEQYF
few	-	TRBV11-1	TRBJ1-3	TGTGCCAGCAGCTCCCAGGGAAACACCATATATTTT	CASSSQGNTIYF
-	TRBD1	TRBV7-9	TRBJ2-7	TGTTCCAGCAGCTTGGCAACCGGACAGGGTGAGGACTACGAGCAGTACTTC	CSSSLATGQGEDYEQYF
few	-	TRBV5-6	TRBJ2-7	TGTGCCAGCAGCTTGGATCTCTTCCTCGCCGAGCAGTACTTC	CASSLDLFLAEQYF
-	-	TRBV7-3	TRBJ2-3	TGTGCCAGCAGCTCCCCTCCCGGACAGTTTAGCACAGATACGCAGTATTTT	CASSSPPGQFSTDTQYF
-	TRBD2	TRBV5-4	TRBJ2-3	TGTGCCAGCAGCTTGAAGACGAGGAGGGCTAGCGGGGGGGGAGATACGCAGTATTTT	CASSLKTRRASGGGDTQYF
-	-	TRBV25-1	TRBJ2-4	TGTGCCAGCAGTGACAGGGGGGCTCTAAACATTCAGTACTTC	CASSDRGALNIQYF
-	-	TRBV25-1	TRBJ1-2	TGTGCCAGCAGTGGCACAGGGTATGGCTACACCTTC	CASSGTGYGYTF
few	TRBD1	TRBV30	TRBJ1-5	TGTGCCTGGACCTTGGGACAGGCAACACAGCCCCAGCATTTT	CAWTLGQATQPQHF
-	TRBD1	TRBV19	TRBJ1-4	TGTGCCAGTAGTACGACAGGGGTGATATCTGAAAAACTGTTTTTT	CASSTTGVISEKLFF
once	-	TRBV27	TRBJ1-2	TGTGCCAGCAGTTTATCGCCGGGGGGCTTCTATGGCTACACCTTC	CASSLSPGGFYGYTF
once	TRBD1	TRBV7-3	TRBJ1-5	TGTGCCAGCAGCTTAAGTTACAGGGGCGGCAATCAGCCCCAGCATTTT	CASSLSYRGGNQPQHF
few	-	TRBV4-2	TRBJ2-1	TGTGCCAGCAGCCAAGGCGATAGCCCTGCCCACAATGAGCAGTTCTTC	CASSQGDSPAHNEQFF
-	-	TRBV18	TRBJ1-6	TGTGCCAGCTCACCACCGAGCCGTCAACTCCTCCACTTT	CASSPPSRQLLHF